This T cell receptor (beta chain) was sequenced during a study of cytomegalovirus exposure and HLA in healthy donors. Findings of the study overall: Usually a TCR sequence was rare, but some public TCRs were found in many donors. Subsequent analysis found a tendency for first-cohort TCR clusters to co-occur within the 120 or so validation repertoires. Listed as cytomegalovirus-associated were 164 TCR beta chains.

As to this clone: The antigen remains undetermined.

Clones were sequenced by immunoSEQ multiplex PCR, and TCRdb holds only the in-frame ones, with some missing. The sample comprises fewer than 350,000 clones, roughly 90% of which are singletons, and about 0.99% rests with the top ten. Material: PBMCs. This receptor was identified in a woman between 18 and 29 years old in good health and CMV-seronegative.

CDR3 amino acids: CASSSGGLGYEQYF. The DNA for the CDR3 is TGCGCCAGCAGCTCGGGGGGGCTTGGGTACGAGCAGTACTTC. The J gene is TRBJ2-7, the V gene TRBV5-1, with 8 bases lining up with TRBD2. This CDR3 is 14 amino acids long. J was trimmed by 4 bases and V by 3 bases; bases with no gene match: 6. Per the germline V gene, CDR1 is SGHRS and CDR2 is YFSETQ.